This entry is about one T cell receptor (beta chain). There are 15 residues in the CDR3. Germline V gene data show CDR1 as DFQATT and CDR2 as SNEGSKA (reference sequence). Deletions cut 2 bases from V and 6 bases from J, with 17 bases between. TCRdb re-called the RT-PCR reads through MiXCR, storing one row per CDR3 protein. The sample yields about 570,000 distinct CDR3 sequences, roughly 10% seen once. This sample stems from a study of response to subunit inactivated influenza vaccine. Another study also made use of these data, one on T cells expressing NK-cell markers. Per that study: The TCR beta cDNA came from 5'RACE template switching with UMIs. The study drew TCR beta repertoires from sorted CD3+CD56+NKG2C+, CD3+CD56+NKG2C- and CD3+CD56-NKG2C+ T cells. There were seven HCMV-seropositive donors and one seronegative donor among the eight sequenced. An anti-gamma-delta TCR antibody was added in several experiments. It restricted sorting to alpha-beta TCR-expressing T cells. These clonotypes also led the CD3+CD56-NKG2C+ fraction in a handful of donors.

The chain is built from TRBV20-1 and TRBJ1-5; D possibly corresponds to TRBD1 (6 bases). This receptor was taken from a man aged 50 to 60 who received an inactivated influenza vaccine. The sample consisted of PBMCs from blood, taken on the day of vaccination. CDR3: CSARSLQGLGQPQHF. The CDR3, as DNA: TGCAGTGCTAGATCGTTACAGGGACTCGGTCAGCCCCAGCATTTT.